Given below is one T cell receptor (beta chain) in context. Antigen unknown. The data derive from a study of beta chain features in type 1 diabetes. Study information: Similarity in age, gender and cell yields was seen between patients and healthy donors.

Every bit of the isolated RNA underwent reverse transcription, so sequencing read expressed TCRB transcripts. Assay used: immunoSEQ multiplex PCR; TCRdb lists only in-frame clones, some missing. This table has fewer than 450,000 clones, approximately 15% appearing once. Study-wide results and caveats: Type 1 diabetes patients had TCRB CDR3s that were shorter (moderately but significantly so) in all four CD4+ subsets.

The receptor was derived from a young woman with type 1 diabetes. Sequencing used naive CD4+ T cells from blood.

For the CDR3, the DNA is TGTGCCAGCAGCCCCTATCTTAGCGGGATGGGTGAGACCCAGTACTTC. It is translated as CASSPYLSGMGETQYF. The rearrangement links TRBV7-2 to TRBJ2-5; 8 bases are a match to TRBD2. Germline V gene lookup returns CDR1 SGHTA and CDR2 FQGNSA. Losses at the gene ends were 5 bases for V and 5 bases for J; bases not matched to a gene: 13. The CDR3 runs to 16 residues.